These 21 T cell receptor beta chains share one sample of origin, sequenced in a study of T cells after yellow fever vaccination. TCRdb ran MiXCR on the 5' RACE reads and lists one entry per CDR3 protein. The table includes around 310,000 distinct CDR3 sequences, more than 3% detected once. This sample comprised PBMCs, obtained on the day of the yellow fever booster vaccination. The receptors derive from a man aged 18-30 years who received the YFV17D yellow fever vaccine.

The V call is TRBV25-1, the J call TRBJ1-6; D gene uncertain. V lost 8 bases to trimming and J lost 5 bases, with 16 bases between them. Germline V gene data show CDR1 as MGHDK and CDR2 as SYGVNS. The CDR3 loop spans 15 amino acids. The DNA of the CDR3 is TGTGCCAGCTCCTCGGAGGGAGGCCATAATTCACCCCTCCACTTT. This translates into CASSSEGGHNSPLHF.

At least ten counts were recorded for this clonotype. The chain couples TRBV7-2 to TRBJ2-2; 7 positions agree with TRBD1. CDR3 size: 16 residues. The trim removed 3 bases at V and 5 bases at J, leaving 9 bases unmatched. The germline gives CDR1 SGHTA, CDR2 FQGNSA. For the CDR3, the DNA is TGTGCCAGCAGCTTTACCGGGACAGTACGTACCGGGGAGCTGTTTTTT. Amino acids: CASSFTGTVRTGELFF.

At least ten counts were recorded for this clonotype. The V gene is TRBV3-1, the J gene TRBJ1-4; 7 bases match TRBD1. Germline assignment: CDR1 LGHDT and CDR2 YNNKEL (reference sequence). The CDR3 contains 16 residues. V gave up 4 bases and J gave up 8 bases; unmatched junction bases: 13. CDR3 sequence (DNA): TGTGCCAGCAGCCGAGAGGTTTCCGGGACAGCCGAAAAACTGTTTTTT. As protein: CASSREVSGTAEKLFF.

This rearrangement joins TRBV3-1 to TRBJ2-2; 7 bases are shared with TRBD2. Trimming cost V 0 bases and J 3 bases; bases outside gene matches: 4. Germline CDR1 and CDR2: LGHDT and YNNKEL (reference sequence). This CDR3 contains 16 residues. Here the CDR3 reads CASSQDGLDDTGELFF. The CDR3 DNA reads TGTGCCAGCAGCCAAGACGGACTAGATGACACCGGGGAGCTGTTTTTT.

The chain uses TRBV5-1 and TRBJ1-6, with D hard to call. The germline CDR1 and CDR2 sequences are SGHRS and YFSETQ. The germline V and J ends were trimmed by 1 base and 9 bases, with 14 bases remaining between them. The CDR3 runs to 15 residues. The CDR3 protein is CASSLNGPPSSPLHF. The CDR3 DNA follows: TGCGCCAGCAGCTTGAATGGGCCACCCAGTTCACCCCTCCACTTT. Variable domain in full (rest from reference TRBV5-1 and TRBJ1-6): KAGVTQTPRYLIKTRGQQVTLSCSPISGHRSVSWYQQTPGQGLQFLFEYFSETQRNKGNFPGRFSGRQFSNSRSEMNVSTLELGDSALYLCASSLNGPPSSPLHFGNGTRLTVT.

The chain employs TRBV7-2 and TRBJ2-2; D remains ambiguous. Trimming took off 5 bases at V and 7 bases at J, with 11 bases between the two ends. The germline gives CDR1 SGHTA, CDR2 FQGNSA. CDR3 length: 13 amino acids. The CDR3: CASSPYGVGELFF. The CDR3 DNA sequence: TGTGCCAGCAGCCCTTATGGAGTCGGGGAGCTGTTTTTT.

CDR3 sequence (DNA): TGTGCCAGCGGCCCGTCCGGGAGCTTGGATGAGCAGTTCTTC. Translating gives CASGPSGSLDEQFF. The chain employs TRBV6-5 and TRBJ2-1, with D possibly matching TRBD2 (6 bases). The germline V gene has CDR1 MNHEY and CDR2 SVGAGI. Trimming removed 8 bases at V and 8 bases at J, with 19 bases between. This CDR3 spans 14 amino acids.

The CDR3 bases are TGTGCCAGCAGCCTTCGAGTGGCGGGGGGAGCTTTCTTT. This gives the protein CASSLRVAGGAFF. The J gene is TRBJ1-1, the V gene TRBV5-6; TRBD1 might be the D (5 bases). The V end lost 4 bases, the J end lost 10 bases, and 17 bases lay between the germline ends. Germline CDR1 reads SGHDT; CDR2 reads YYEEEE. The CDR3 is made up of 13 amino acids.

This clonotype was recorded at least ten times. CDR3 sequence reads: CASSLVAVRDTEAFF. The CDR3 DNA sequence: TGTGCCAGCAGCTTAGTAGCTGTAAGGGACACTGAAGCTTTCTTT. The rearrangement uses TRBV7-6 and TRBJ1-1, with D unresolved. The CDR3 has 15 amino acids. Per germline, CDR1 SGHVS and CDR2 FNYEAQ. The V and J ends lost 1 base and 3 bases respectively, with 12 bases between them.

This clonotype occurred many times. The chain has TRBV5-5 and TRBJ2-3; D assignment may be TRBD1 or TRBD2 (5 bases each). Trimming left V 0 bases short and J 5 bases short, with 13 bases between. In germline, CDR1 is SGHKS, CDR2 YYEKEE (reference sequence). The CDR3 loop spans 15 amino acids. CDR3 protein: CASSLGGTAGDTQYF. Written as DNA, the CDR3 is TGTGCCAGCAGCTTGGGGGGGACCGCGGGAGATACGCAGTATTTT.

In this sample, this clonotype turned up many times. The chain couples TRBV25-1 to TRBJ2-2; 7 positions agree with TRBD1. The CDR3 runs to 16 residues. V trimming: 3 bases; J trimming: 4 bases; junction bases outside the gene matches: 8. The germline V gene encodes CDR1 MGHDK and CDR2 SYGVNS. The CDR3 spells CASSDFRQGTTGELFF. CDR3 in DNA: TGTGCCAGCAGTGACTTTCGACAGGGAACCACCGGGGAGCTGTTTTTT.

Only a few counts were recorded for this clonotype. The chain recombines TRBV6-5 with TRBJ1-6; D might be TRBD1 (5 bases). Germline loops: CDR1 MNHEY, CDR2 SVGAGI. The CDR3 sequence is 13 residues long. With 9 bases removed from V and 7 bases from J, the gap between germline ends came to 13 bases. CDR3 sequence reads: CARRGQINSPLHF. DNA of the CDR3: TGTGCCAGGAGGGGCCAAATCAATTCACCCCTCCACTTT.

This clonotype was seen at least ten times. V gene TRBV18 combines with J gene TRBJ2-3; 12 bases map to TRBD2. V lost 3 bases to trimming and J lost 4 bases; unmatched junction nucleotides: 2. CDR3 length equals 15 residues. Looked up from germline, CDR1 is KGHSH and CDR2 is LQKENI. CDR3 in amino acids: CASSPGLAGSDTQYF. The CDR3 DNA follows: TGTGCCAGCTCACCTGGACTAGCGGGATCAGATACGCAGTATTTT.

This clonotype has ten or more counts. The chain uses TRBV2 and TRBJ2-5; D gene unclear. The germline gives CDR1 SNHLY, CDR2 FYNNEI. Trimming removed 4 bases from V and 1 base from J, with 4 bases in between. The length of the CDR3 is 12 residues. Here the CDR3 DNA reads TGTGCCAGCAGTGCGGGCCAAGAGACCCAGTACTTC. This codes for CASSAGQETQYF.

The chain recombines TRBV20-1 with TRBJ2-1, with D tentatively TRBD1 (6 bases). Germline CDR1 reads DFQATT; CDR2 reads SNEGSKA (reference sequence). Trimming cost V 4 bases and J 4 bases, with 8 bases left between them. The CDR3 contains 12 residues. The CDR3 nucleotides are TGCAGTGCTAAGGGGGATTACAATGAGCAGTTCTTC. Encoded protein: CSAKGDYNEQFF.

This clonotype was detected only a few times. V usage is TRBV11-3 and J usage is TRBJ2-2; no definite D call. CDR3 length: 15 amino acids. CDR1 and CDR2 (germline): SGHNT, YENEEA. V lost 3 bases and J 1 base, leaving 9 bases between the germline ends. CDR3 coding DNA: TGTGCCAGCAGCTTCGGTCCGGGGAACACCGGGGAGCTGTTTTTT. This encodes CASSFGPGNTGELFF.

There are many counts of this clonotype. The rearrangement joins TRBV6-2 or TRBV6-3 to TRBJ2-5, with D possibly TRBD1 on 5 matching bases. Per the germline V gene, CDR1 is MNHEY and CDR2 is SVGEGT. The V gene lost 5 bases and the J gene lost 0 bases, with 16 bases spanning the gap. This CDR3 has 16 residues. Here the CDR3 reads CASSPRQGADQETQYF. For the CDR3, the DNA is TGTGCCAGCAGTCCCCGGCAGGGTGCGGACCAAGAGACCCAGTACTTC.

The CDR3 DNA is TGTGCCAGCAGCTTAGACGGGGTAAGAAGTGAGCAGTTCTTC. Its translation: CASSLDGVRSEQFF. This chain joins TRBV7-3 and TRBJ2-1, with a weak D call TRBD2 (5 bases). CDR1 and CDR2 from the germline V gene are SGHTA and FQGTGA. Trimming removed 2 bases from V and 9 bases from J, with 14 bases in between. This CDR3 is built from 14 residues.

The J gene is TRBJ1-1, the V gene TRBV20-1, with a possible D match to TRBD1 (6 bases). The germline V and J ends were trimmed by 5 bases and 2 bases, with 18 bases remaining between them. The CDR3 is made up of 15 amino acids. Looked up from germline, CDR1 is DFQATT and CDR2 is SNEGSKA (reference sequence). CDR3 sequence reads: CSASGLTGLNTEAFF. The CDR3 DNA reads TGCAGTGCTTCAGGCCTTACAGGGCTCAACACTGAAGCTTTCTTT.

Many counts were recorded for this clonotype. The J gene is TRBJ2-3, the V gene TRBV9; D may be TRBD1 (6 bases). Germline values: CDR1 SGDLS, CDR2 YYNGEE. The CDR3 contains 14 residues. The V end lost 3 bases, the J end lost 4 bases, and 12 bases lay between the germline ends. The CDR3 DNA follows: TGTGCCAGCAGCGCCTACAGGGCATCAGATACGCAGTATTTT. Translated: CASSAYRASDTQYF.

This clonotype was counted at least ten times. V is TRBV5-1 and J is TRBJ2-3; D not certain. The CDR3 is 14 amino acids. Per germline, CDR1 SGHRS and CDR2 YFSETQ. Trimming took 0 bases from V and 0 from J, leaving 5 bases between them. In nucleotides, the CDR3 is TGCGCCAGCAGCTTGGGAGACAGCACAGATACGCAGTATTTT. Translation: CASSLGDSTDTQYF.